The T cell receptor (beta chain) described here comes from a study of blood T cell repertoires in COVID-19. TCRdb keeps only in-frame clones here, not all; method: immunoSEQ multiplex PCR. The sample has around 94,000 clones; around nine tenths are singletons. Those enrolled in Seattle joined during active infection and were followed longitudinally afterward. V was pared by 6 bases and J by 2 bases, with 10 bases between. The CDR3 extends over 13 amino acids. From germline, CDR1 is WNHNN and CDR2 SYGVQD (reference sequence). This chain connects TRBV10-1 to TRBJ1-1; the D gene is possibly TRBD1 (6 bases). Material: peripheral blood. The origin of this receptor is a woman aged 45-60 years with COVID-19, enrolled during active disease. The CDR3 is CASSLDSNTEAFF. Here the CDR3 DNA reads TGCGCCAGCAGCCTGGACAGTAACACTGAAGCTTTCTTT.